This T cell receptor beta chain was recorded in a study of post-analysis software for immune sequencing data. Study results and caveats: Normalized Chao1 diversity was significantly lower in multiple sclerosis patients than in controls.

A remark on this clonotype: Its antigen is still unknown.

Every TCR beta cDNA library bore unique molecular identifiers. TCRdb reprocessed the PCR reads with MiXCR, giving one entry per CDR3 protein. The sample records around 200,000 distinct CDR3 sequences, approximately 29% being singletons. The sequencing sample was made of blood. The clonotype originates from a girl younger than 18 with multiple sclerosis.

CDR3 coding DNA: TGTGCCAGCAGTTTTTGGGATAGCGGGAGTTACAATGAGCAGTACTTC. Translating it yields CASSFWDSGSYNEQYF. The chain joins TRBV28 to TRBJ2-5; TRBD2 matches at 9 bases. V lost 3 bases and J lost 11; bases outside the gene matches: 16. The CDR3 consists of 16 residues. Germline V gene data show CDR1 as MDHEN and CDR2 as SYDVKM.